Shown below are 25 T cell receptor beta chains from a single sample sequenced in a study of tumor-infiltrating lymphocytes in primary liver carcinoma. Both RNA and DNA were isolated together from around 20-30 mg of bulk tissue that had not been sorted. The input was 400 to 500 ng total RNA; TCR beta cDNA was made from it with a constant-region primer. Libraries covering TCR beta were generated through three nested multiplex PCR rounds (using a slightly modified ARM-PCR). The first two PCR rounds used TRBV1-TRBV30 forward primers with a C-beta reverse primer, 9 to 11 cycles each. A single record per CDR3 protein comes from TCRdb applying MiXCR to the multiplex PCR reads. The sample records tens of thousands of distinct CDR3 sequences, 73% being singletons. Sequences were obtained from liver tumor tissue from sampling region 2. Subset of the sample: tumor region T2, inferior pole. Receptor source: a man aged 40-49 years with primary liver carcinoma and hepatitis B virus infection.

Points on this clonotype: This CDR3 is missing its conserved last phenylalanine or tryptophan, likely due to a read error. The chain recombines TRBV5-6 with TRBJ2-5, with 11 bases matching TRBD1. The V gene's germline CDR1 is SGHDT and CDR2 YYEEEE. CDR3 length equals 15 residues. In DNA form, the CDR3 reads TGTGCCAGCATCTTGCCGGACAGGGGGCGGGAGACCCAGTACATC. Translating gives CASILPDRGRETQYI.

A remark on this clonotype: An end of the junction does not agree with germline; a read error may underlie this. The chain combines TRBV5-5 with TRBJ1-5; D may be TRBD1 (6 bases). Germline loops: CDR1 SGHKS, CDR2 YYEKEE (reference sequence). The CDR3 length is 15 residues. The CDR3 is CASSLGTDSYQSQHF. The CDR3 DNA reads TGTGCCAGCAGCTTGGGGACAGACAGTTATCAGTCCCAGCATTTT. The variable domain in full, completed from reference TRBV5-5 and TRBJ1-5, reads DAGVTQSPTHLIKTRGQQVTLRCSPISGHKSVSWYQQVLGQGPQFIFQYYEKEERGRGNFPDRFSARQFPNYSSELNVNALLLGDSALYLCASSLGTDSYQSQHFGDGTRLSIL.

Details on this clonotype: Here the CDR3 omits its conserved ending phenylalanine or tryptophan, so a read error is the likely source. The gene calls are TRBV5-4 and TRBJ2-2; perhaps TRBD2 as D (6 bases). The germline gives CDR1 SGHNT, CDR2 YYREEE (reference sequence). The CDR3 covers 13 residues. CDR3 nucleotide sequence: TGTGCTAGCAGGGCCGGTGGGACTGGGGAGCTGTTTATT. Translated: CASRAGGTGELFI.

This clonotype was counted many times. The chain couples TRBV5-4 to TRBJ2-7; 9 bases align to TRBD2. The junction had 6 bases not matched to a gene; V was cut back by 3 bases and J by 2 bases. CDR3 length: 15 amino acids. Germline loops: CDR1 SGHNT, CDR2 YYREEE (reference sequence). This CDR3 is CASSSTSGLTYEQYF. CDR3 DNA: TGTGCCAGCAGCTCTACTAGCGGGCTTACCTACGAGCAGTACTTC.

This clonotype occurred many times. The V gene is TRBV7-3, the J gene TRBJ2-2; D gene unclear. This CDR3 is built from 14 residues. The germline V gene has CDR1 SGHTA and CDR2 FQGTGA. Trimming stripped 2 bases from V and 3 bases from J, with 7 bases between. The CDR3 region has the DNA TGTGCCAGCAGCTTAGATCCTCACACCGGGGAGCTGTTTTTT. This translates into CASSLDPHTGELFF.

This clonotype was detected many times. Sequence at one end of the junction differs from germline and may be a read error. The chain uses TRBV5-8 and TRBJ1-5, with a tentative D call TRBD1 (5 bases). Germline lookup yields CDR1 SGHTS and CDR2 YDEGEE. There are 13 residues in the CDR3. The CDR3 loop reads CASSLAGHQPKHF. CDR3 DNA: TGTGCCAGCAGCTTGGCAGGGCACCAGCCCAAGCATTTT.

As for this clonotype: The CDR3 does not end in the conserved phenylalanine or tryptophan, so this is likely a read error. The chain recombines TRBV29-1 with TRBJ2-5; 14 bases align to TRBD2. The CDR3 runs to 15 residues. In germline, CDR1 is SQVTM, CDR2 ANQGSEA. In DNA, the CDR3 is TGCAGTGTTGGGACTAGCGGGAGTTGGGCAGAGACCCAGTACTCC. Amino acid sequence: CSVGTSGSWAETQYS.

Concerning this clonotype itself: Its ends do not fully match the called genes, so a read error is possible. This rearrangement joins TRBV29-1 to TRBJ2-7; D ambiguous. CDR3 length: 11 amino acids. CDR1 and CDR2 from the germline V gene are SQVTM and ANQGSEA. This chain's CDR3 is CCVEKGDEQYF. The CDR3 coding sequence is TGCTGCGTTGAAAAGGGTGACGAGCAGTACTTC.

The V call is TRBV5-4, the J call TRBJ2-7, with 10 bases fitting TRBD2. V lost 6 bases to trimming and J lost 9 bases; unmatched junction nucleotides: 15. The CDR3 has 15 amino acids. Germline V gene sequence: CDR1 SGHNT, CDR2 YYREEE (reference sequence). CDR3 residues: CASNSKSASGSRQYF. CDR3 sequence (DNA): TGTGCCAGCAACTCGAAATCGGCTAGCGGGAGCAGGCAGTACTTC.

Concerning this clonotype itself: At one of its ends the junction is not consistent with the germline gene, which may arise from a read error. The chain has TRBV10-2 and TRBJ2-1; D remains unclear. The CDR3 is 12 amino acids. CDR1 is WSHSY and CDR2 is SAAADI in the germline V gene. The CDR3: CASRGYNNEQLF. Here the CDR3 DNA reads TGCGCCAGCAGGGGGTATAACAATGAGCAGCTCTTC.

As to this clonotype: One junction end disagrees with the germline gene, perhaps due to a read error. The chain has TRBV4-3 and TRBJ2-3, with 14 bases lining up with TRBD2. The CDR3 has 20 amino acids. The germline gives CDR1 LGHNA, CDR2 YSLEER. This CDR3 is CASSRDLSSGTSGRADTQYF. The CDR3 DNA reads TGCGCCAGCAGCCGAGATCTTTCCTCCGGGACTAGCGGGAGAGCAGACACGCAGTATTTT.

Concerning this clonotype itself: Germline and junction disagree at one end, which may indicate a read error. The J gene is TRBJ2-1, the V gene TRBV11-1; D remains ambiguous. Germline V gene sequence: CDR1 SGHAT, CDR2 FQDESV (reference sequence). The CDR3 is 13 residues long. CDR3 loop: CARGFSEIHEQFF. Written as DNA, the CDR3 is TGCGCCAGAGGCTTTTCTGAAATCCATGAGCAGTTCTTC. Together with reference TRBV11-1 and TRBJ2-1, the CDR3 gives the full variable domain: EAEVAQSPRYKITEKSQAVAFWCDPISGHATLYWYRQILGQGPELLVQFQDESVVDDSQLPKDRFSAERLKGVDSTLKIQPAELGDSAMYLCARGFSEIHEQFFGPGTRLTVL.

This clonotype was detected ten times or more. The genes are TRBV6-2 or TRBV6-3 and TRBJ2-7, with a weak D call TRBD1 (5 bases). Germline assignment: CDR1 MNHEY and CDR2 SVGEGT. The ends were cut back, 6 bases at V and 1 base at J, with 10 bases in the middle. This CDR3 spans 13 amino acids. CDR3 coding DNA: TGTGCCAGCAGCCCCAGGGCATCCTACGAGCAGTACTTC. It yields the protein CASSPRASYEQYF.

The table lists this clonotype with a count of one. An end of the junction differs from the germline gene, which may be a read error. The rearrangement links TRBV28 to TRBJ2-7, with D uncertain. This CDR3 is built from 13 residues. The V gene's germline CDR1 is MDHEN and CDR2 SYDVKM. CDR3 protein: CASSSSPNYEQYF. The CDR3 bases are TGTGCCAGTAGTTCGTCACCAAACTACGAGCAGTACTTC.

Worth noting for this clonotype: A much larger clone differs by one base, so this may be a read error. The chain has TRBV20-1 and TRBJ2-1; D is uncertain. The length of the CDR3 is 12 residues. Germline V lookup: CDR1 DFQATT, CDR2 SNEGSKA (reference sequence). V was trimmed by 4 bases and J by 8 bases, leaving 12 bases between them. The CDR3 sequence: CSANEFPDEQFF. CDR3 coding DNA: TGCAGTGCTAACGAGTTTCCGGATGAGCAGTTCTTC.

This clonotype has at least ten counts. The chain employs TRBV7-3 and TRBJ2-5; D may be TRBD1 or TRBD2 (5 bases each). The CDR3 has 15 amino acids. V was cut by 4 bases and J by 5 bases, with 17 bases left in between. CDR1 is SGHTA and CDR2 is FQGTGA in the germline V gene. The CDR3 DNA is TGTGCCAGCAGCTCGGGACCAGGATTAGGCGAGACCCAGTACTTC. Translation gives CASSSGPGLGETQYF. Full variable domain (rest looked up from reference TRBV7-3 and TRBJ2-5): GAGVSQTPSNKVTEKGKYVELRCDPISGHTALYWYRQSLGQGPEFLIYFQGTGAADDSGLPNDRFFAVRPEGSVSTLKIQRTERGDSAVYLCASSSGPGLGETQYFGPGTRLLVL.

The CDR3 DNA reads TGTGCCAGCAGCTTAAATTGTCAGCGGGAGCAGTTCTTC. It specifies CASSLNCQREQFF. The V gene is TRBV7-9, the J gene TRBJ2-1, with D tentatively TRBD2 (5 bases). V was shortened by 2 bases and J by 10 bases, with 12 bases between the two germline ends. CDR1 and CDR2 (germline): SEHNR, FQNEAQ (reference sequence). The CDR3 length is 13 residues.

The chain couples TRBV6-2 or TRBV6-3 to TRBJ1-5; D call uncertain. The DNA matches TRBJ2-3 better at its end, which makes the J call doubtful. Germline V gene sequence: CDR1 MNHEY, CDR2 SVGEGT. The CDR3 runs to 13 residues. The CDR3 sequence is CASSDRSFQSQYF. The DNA of the CDR3 is TGTGCCAGCAGTGACCGCTCCTTCCAGTCCCAGTATTTT.

On this clonotype itself: Because it lacks the conserved phenylalanine or tryptophan at the end, this CDR3 is likely a read error. The rearrangement joins TRBV28 to TRBJ2-7; possible D gene TRBD2, 5 bases. Germline lookup yields CDR1 MDHEN and CDR2 SYDVKM. This CDR3 comprises 14 residues. CDR3 nucleotides: TGTGCCAACAGTGAGGGCCTTGTCTCCTACGAGCAGTACTTG. Protein product: CANSEGLVSYEQYL.

The rearrangement joins TRBV7-2 to TRBJ2-4; possibly TRBD2 for D (6 bases). The length of the CDR3 is 14 residues. The V and J ends lost 3 bases and 9 bases respectively, with 15 bases between them. Germline CDR1 is SGHTA and CDR2 is FQGNSA. The CDR3 DNA is TGTGCCAGCAGCTTGGTCGGGAGACGGAGCATTCAGTACTTC. Its protein is CASSLVGRRSIQYF.

This clonotype was observed once. An end of the junction does not agree with germline; a read error may underlie this. The CDR3 sequence: CASCFSPWDTGELFF. In nucleotides, the CDR3 is TGCGCCAGCTGCTTCTCTCCATGGGACACCGGGGAGCTGTTTTTT. The chain combines TRBV5-1 with TRBJ2-2; D is ambiguous. CDR1 is SGHRS and CDR2 is YFSETQ in the germline V gene. The CDR3 has 15 amino acids.

In regard to this clonotype: A much bigger clone sits one base away, suggesting this may be a read error. The V call is TRBV20-1, the J call TRBJ2-7; 8 bases fit TRBD1. CDR1 is DFQATT, CDR2 SNEGSKA, per germline (reference sequence). The CDR3 totals 10 residues. CDR3 amino acids: CSVAGGEWAF. CDR3 coding DNA: TGCAGTGTTGCAGGGGGCGAGTGGGCTTTC.

Concerning this clonotype: It may be a read error: a sequence one base away is much more abundant. The V gene is TRBV5-1, the J gene TRBJ2-1; tentatively, D is TRBD1 (5 bases). Germline V CDR1 and CDR2: SGHRS, YFSETQ. The CDR3 spans 13 residues. Here the CDR3 reads CASRRNLGDEQLF. The CDR3 DNA reads TGCGCCAGCAGACGAAACCTAGGGGATGAGCAGCTCTTC.

This clonotype occurred once. A read error may produce the germline difference seen at one junction end. V usage is TRBV4-1 and J usage is TRBJ2-3; D is undetermined. Germline CDR1 is MGHRA and CDR2 is YSYEKL. The CDR3 length is 15 residues. The CDR3 DNA follows: TGCGTCAGCAGCCAAGACGGTAGGAGCGCAGATATGCAGTATTTT. Translation: CVSSQDGRSADMQYF.

Many counts were recorded for this clonotype. The gene calls are TRBV7-9 and TRBJ2-1; 9 bases fit TRBD1. The ends lost 5 bases at V and 9 bases at J; junction bases unmatched: 2. The CDR3 extends over 12 amino acids. Germline values: CDR1 SEHNR, CDR2 FQNEAQ (reference sequence). The CDR3 DNA reads TGTGCCAGCAGCCTGACAGGGGGTGAGCAGTTCTTC. Translating it yields CASSLTGGEQFF.